This TCR beta chain was captured in a study of T cell responses to AZD1222 COVID-19 vaccine. Findings and caveats of the study: At baseline, seropositivity was found in only a handful of AZD1222 recipients.

Data came from immunoSEQ multiplex PCR; TCRdb stores just in-frame clones and leaves some out. The data show about 110,000 clones, with over 75% seen just once and about 4% held by the top ten. This clone was counted once. Its matching antigen is unknown. The receptor's source is an adult who received the AZD1222 COVID-19 vaccine. This material consisted of peripheral blood, taken 28 days after the second AZD1222 dose.

Here the CDR3 reads CASSPSGTAPEKLFF. For the CDR3, the DNA is TGCGCCAGCAGCCCTTCCGGGACAGCCCCTGAAAAACTGTTTTTT. The V gene is TRBV4-3, the J gene TRBJ1-4; 7 bases map to TRBD1. The junction had 9 bases not matched to a gene; V was cut back by 4 bases and J by 7 bases. This CDR3 region has 15 residues. Germline V gene data show CDR1 as LGHNA and CDR2 as YSLEER.